This TCR beta chain was sequenced in a study of siplizumab effects on memory and regulatory T cells. The study's findings and limits: Proof of suppressive function in proliferating Tregs from siplizumab cultures was not established. Under siplizumab, an average around 66% of mappable alloreactive CD4+ clones were Treg-derived, compared with under 35% in controls. Roughly 80-97% of proliferating CD4+ or CD8+ clones lacked an assignable naive or memory phenotype. Naive T cells appeared more varied than memory cells and looked like key alloresponse contributors.

This CDR3 contains 14 residues. The V gene's germline CDR1 is SNHLY and CDR2 FYNNEI. Unmatched junction bases numbered 11, after V lost 11 bases and J lost 3 bases. This table comes from immunoSEQ multiplex PCR, and its TCRdb copy is limited to in-frame clones, with some not included. The sample carries nearly 95,000 clones, roughly 94% recorded once. This clone was recorded once. Its antigen is undetermined. This receptor was taken from a human donor in good health. V and J are TRBV2 and TRBJ2-3; 7 bases map to TRBD2. The material sequenced was non-Treg CD4+ T cells sorted from blood. For the CDR3, the DNA is TGTGCCCGAGAGAGCGGGGCGTCGACAGATACGCAGTATTTT. It is translated as CARESGASTDTQYF.